This TCR beta chain was obtained from a study of shared clonotypes between healthy human individuals. Naive CD45RA+ and memory CD45RA-negative subsets were split from CD4+ cells. Measured with immunoSEQ multiplex PCR; TCRdb has only the in-frame clones, and not every one. The data show around 2.1 million clones, approximately 96% seen once. Germline lookup yields CDR1 DFQATT and CDR2 SNEGSKA (reference sequence). V dropped 4 bases and J dropped 13; count of bases not matched to a gene: 7. CDR3 size: 11 residues. The material sequenced was naive CD4+ T cells sorted from blood. Subset described: CD45RA+ positively selected. The rearrangement links TRBV20-1 to TRBJ2-1, with 7 bases lining up with TRBD2. This TCR was recovered from a man younger than 35 in good health. This CDR3 is CSATLSGPQFF. CDR3 nucleotides: TGCAGTGCTACCCTTAGCGGGCCACAGTTCTTC.